This TCR beta chain is drawn from a study of tumor-infiltrating lymphocytes in primary liver carcinoma (dated by TCRdb to 2016 to 2017). A note on the overall study: Of the five patients (three men and two women, aged 30 to 69 years), four had hepatocellular carcinoma and one had combined HCC and intrahepatic cholangiocarcinoma. The study combined TCRbeta repertoire sequencing, expression microarrays and whole-exome sequencing across five regions of each liver tumor, with adjacent normal tissue and blood. Samples yielded roughly 3.5 to 7.13 million productive TCRbeta reads; read depth did not differ significantly between tissue types. Tumors of the five patients were stage T1-T3 N0M0 with maximum diameters of about 4.2 to 10 cm. TCRbeta repertoire sequencing covered roughly 35 specimens from 5 patients: 25 tumor regions, 5 adjacent noncancerous liver tissues and 5 peripheral blood samples. The roughly 27 tumor region samples were profiled with Agilent mRNA microarrays so that TCRbeta repertoire diversity could be related to the local molecular phenotype. High reproducibility was observed for the technical replicate repertoires, with mean shared-clone rates approximately 0.92 and correlation coefficients above 0.95. Paper-wide results and their limitations: Because only the TCR beta chain was sequenced and unpaired alpha chains were not captured, true repertoire diversity is likely underestimated. Comparison of CD4+ and CD8+ T cell repertoires was precluded by the use of bulk unsorted samples. The top 250 clones made up a significantly larger repertoire fraction in tumors than in blood (p = 0.039). Repertoire overlap was found to be higher between tumor regions (mean approximately 35%) than between tumor-adjacent (roughly 17%) or tumor-blood (about 14%) pairs, consistent with antigen-driven expansion. Only roughly 7-24% of top clones appeared in all five regions of a tumor, which suggests that tumor-infiltrating T cells are spatially heterogeneous. Only 4 or 5 patients were included in the study, and the authors note that the findings should be validated in a larger study.

Using a constant-region primer and ProtoScript II reverse transcriptase, TCRbeta-specific cDNA was reverse-transcribed from 500 ng total RNA. Three nested multiplex PCR rounds, following a slightly modified ARM-PCR procedure, were used to build the TCRbeta libraries. Each of the first two PCR rounds ran for about 10 cycles using multiplex TRBV1-TRBV30 forward primers together with a Cbeta reverse primer. Sample barcodes and Illumina adapters were attached in a final 25-cycle PCR using Deep VentR polymerase. Before sequencing, amplicons of 200-500 bp were gel-purified using a QIAquick gel extraction kit. An Illumina HiSeq 2500 was used to sequence the TCRbeta amplicons, generating 250-bp paired-end reads. Turning to the authors' computational methods: Reads were quality-trimmed with Trimmomatic v0.33, and paired reads were merged with FLASH v1.2.11 to recover full CDR3 sequences. V, D and J germline segments were assigned to the rearranged TCRbeta sequences by MiGEC v1.2.1b. Clonotype statistics and Shannon-Wiener diversity indices were computed with VDJtools v1.0.0. To reduce sampling bias, subsequent analyses other than the diversity analysis used only the 250 most abundant clonotypes in each sample. The public reads were reanalyzed by TCRdb: fastp trimming at Q25, MiXCR alignment, in-frame beta chains only. CDR3 protein duplicates are merged, each entry listing the most common genes and DNA. These V and J calls are TCRdb output, not the study's own analysis. This sample has tens of thousands of distinct CDR3 sequences in its table, and roughly two thirds of those were observed once. The leading ten clones occupy about 40% of the sample.

Total RNA and DNA were co-extracted from about 19-30 mg of bulk tissue with the AllPrep DNA/RNA mini kit, without cell sorting. Surgical resection was performed in China between late 2015 and early 2016 on five or six patients with histopathologically diagnosed primary liver carcinoma. Chronic HBV infection was present in the patients, and the patients were treatment-naive at sampling. Each tumor was sampled at five spatially separated regions: the superior, inferior, left-lateral and right-lateral poles and the tumor centre. Histological examination found more than 85% viable tumor cells in every tumor sample. Each fresh piece of tumor and adjacent tissue was cut in two, with one half stored in RNAlater at -80 degrees C and the other half sent for histology. CDR1 and CDR2 were assigned from the germline V gene as SQVTM and ANQGSEA. The CDR3, cysteine through phenylalanine, is 13 amino acids long. Only the CDR3 DNA stays, 39 bases, in frame from base 1.

Remarks on this clonotype: The antigen it binds to is not known. The junction shows a germline mismatch at one end, possibly a read error.

The V and J segments used are TRBV29-1 and TRBJ1-2; no confident D gene assignment can be made. Sample: liver tumor tissue from sampling region 4. The cell subset or site label, as the study defines it: tumor region T4, right-lateral pole. This TCR came from a man aged 40-55 years with primary liver carcinoma and hepatitis B virus infection. The DNA sequence reads TGCAGCGTTGAAGGGGGTCCAATGTATGGTTACACCTTC. Its product reads: CSVEGGPMYGYTF.